The rows below give T cell receptor beta chains drawn from one sample of a study of identical twins. A single record per CDR3 protein comes from TCRdb applying MiXCR to the 5' RACE reads. The table lists 570,000 or so distinct CDR3 sequences, nearly 10% of them singletons, with under 3.5% in the top ten. The data were also submitted as part of a second study, on yellow fever vaccine responses in identical twins.

Sequencing used PBMCs. Every receptor here comes from a woman between 18 and 29 years old in good health. The CDR3 runs from the conserved cysteine through the conserved F or W. Fields, in order: D gene, clone size, J gene, V gene, CDR3 protein, CDR3 DNA. D genes are given only for firm matches. Where a row states a size, it is once, few, many or the class of an expanded clone; other rows omit it.

-,-,TRBJ2-7,TRBV7-2,CASSSDAGAGVGEQYF,TGTGCCAGCAGCTCGGATGCGGGGGCTGGGGTGGGGGAGCAGTACTTC
TRBD2,-,TRBJ2-7,TRBV7-9,CASSLTGGNYEQYF,TGTGCCAGCAGCTTAACGGGGGGGAACTACGAGCAGTACTTC
-,-,TRBJ1-1,TRBV7-9,CASSELDRENTEAFF,TGTGCCAGCAGCGAGCTGGACCGGGAGAACACTGAAGCTTTCTTT
TRBD2,-,TRBJ2-2,TRBV7-9,CASSQGLAGPNTGELFF,TGTGCCAGCAGCCAAGGACTAGCGGGCCCGAACACCGGGGAGCTGTTTTTT
-,many,TRBJ2-2,TRBV27,CASRRTAGELFF,TGTGCCAGCCGCCGAACTGCGGGGGAGCTGTTTTTT
TRBD1,-,TRBJ2-1,TRBV4-2,CASSIRQGDLSEQFF,TGTGCCAGCAGCATACGACAGGGGGACCTTAGTGAGCAGTTCTTC
TRBD2,few,TRBJ2-3,TRBV2,CASSVAGGNSDTQYF,TGTGCCAGCAGCGTAGCGGGGGGAAACTCAGATACGCAGTATTTT
-,many,TRBJ1-4,TRBV4-3,CASSQDGHPDEKLFF,TGCGCCAGCAGCCAAGATGGGCATCCGGACGAAAAACTGTTTTTT
-,few,TRBJ2-2,TRBV9,CASNTGTDGELFF,TGTGCCAGCAATACCGGGACTGACGGGGAGCTGTTTTTT
-,few,TRBJ2-7,TRBV11-2,CASRGQEVYEQYF,TGTGCCAGCAGGGGACAAGAGGTCTACGAGCAGTACTTC
-,many,TRBJ1-1,TRBV5-1,CASSGGQTNTEAFF,TGCGCCAGCAGCGGCGGACAGACGAACACTGAAGCTTTCTTT
TRBD2,many,TRBJ2-7,TRBV11-1,CASSLASSLAGGPSSYEQYF,TGTGCCAGCAGCTTAGCGAGTAGTCTAGCGGGAGGGCCTAGCTCCTACGAGCAGTACTTC
-,many,TRBJ2-5,TRBV20-1,CSAREGHKYQETQYF,TGCAGTGCTAGAGAAGGACATAAGTACCAAGAGACCCAGTACTTC
TRBD1,-,TRBJ2-1,TRBV9,CASSLGDRVSYNEQFF,TGTGCCAGCAGCCTAGGGGACAGGGTTTCCTACAATGAGCAGTTCTTC
-,many,TRBJ1-3,TRBV3-1,CASSQGLNSGNTIYF,TGTGCCAGCAGCCAAGGGCTCAACTCTGGAAACACCATATATTTT
-,few,TRBJ2-3,TRBV6-5,CASNEGGTQYF,TGTGCCAGCAATGAGGGGGGGACGCAGTATTTT
TRBD1,many,TRBJ2-5,TRBV2,CAGKGTAQETQYF,TGTGCCGGGAAAGGGACAGCACAAGAGACCCAGTACTTC
TRBD2,-,TRBJ2-3,TRBV27,CASRRGGYTDTQYF,TGTGCCAGCAGACGCGGGGGGTACACAGATACGCAGTATTTT
-,-,TRBJ1-5,TRBV5-1,CASTEDLSNQPQHF,TGCGCCAGCACTGAGGATTTAAGCAATCAGCCCCAGCATTTT
-,few,TRBJ2-5,TRBV29-1,CSVEESPGFETQYF,TGCAGCGTTGAAGAGTCTCCCGGCTTTGAGACCCAGTACTTC
TRBD2,many,TRBJ2-2,TRBV29-1,CSVDPSGGAGELFF,TGCAGCGTTGATCCTAGCGGGGGGGCCGGGGAGCTGTTTTTT
-,-,TRBJ2-2,TRBV20-1,CSAVRQDPYTGELFF,TGCAGTGCAGTACGACAGGACCCTTACACCGGGGAGCTGTTTTTT
-,many,TRBJ1-1,TRBV6-5,CASSRDGHEAFF,TGTGCCAGCAGTAGGGACGGTCATGAAGCTTTCTTT
-,-,TRBJ2-7,TRBV30,CAWSEIGAEQYF,TGTGCCTGGTCGGAGATAGGGGCCGAGCAGTACTTC
-,few,TRBJ1-6,TRBV29-1,CSVTRVMFHNSPLHF,TGCAGCGTTACCAGGGTGATGTTTCATAATTCACCCCTCCACTTT
-,few,TRBJ2-2,TRBV7-9,CASSRGTDSFLTGELFF,TGTGCCAGCAGCCGGGGGACGGATTCCTTTCTCACCGGGGAGCTGTTTTTT
-,few,TRBJ2-1,TRBV12-3/TRBV12-4,CATGERNEQFF,TGTGCGACGGGGGAGAGGAATGAGCAGTTCTTC
-,few,TRBJ1-5,TRBV6-2/TRBV6-3,CASSYSNAGRLNQPQHF,TGTGCCAGCAGTTACTCGAACGCGGGACGCCTAAATCAGCCCCAGCATTTT
-,many,TRBJ2-1,TRBV12-3/TRBV12-4,CASSFGQGGEQFF,TGTGCCAGCAGTTTCGGGCAGGGCGGCGAGCAGTTCTTC
TRBD2,-,TRBJ2-2,TRBV7-9,CASSPLIAGPNTGELFF,TGTGCCAGCAGCCCCCTGATAGCGGGACCCAACACCGGGGAGCTGTTTTTT
-,few,TRBJ2-1,TRBV7-9,CASSPSIQYNEQFF,TGTGCCAGCAGCCCCTCCATTCAGTACAATGAGCAGTTCTTC
-,-,TRBJ2-2,TRBV3-1,CASSQVVDSPHTGELFF,TGTGCCAGCAGCCAAGTTGTGGACAGCCCACACACCGGGGAGCTGTTTTTT
TRBD1,few,TRBJ2-7,TRBV7-9,CAGGQGDEQYF,TGTGCCGGGGGACAGGGCGACGAGCAGTACTTC
-,-,TRBJ2-3,TRBV4-3,CASSQEPGGFTDTQYF,TGCGCCAGCAGCCAAGAACCGGGGGGCTTTACAGATACGCAGTATTTT
TRBD2,few,TRBJ2-4,TRBV28,CASSSGTSGNLAKNIQYF,TGTGCCAGCAGTTCCGGGACTAGCGGAAACCTAGCCAAAAACATTCAGTACTTC
TRBD2,many,TRBJ2-2,TRBV20-1,CSAPLADNTGELFF,TGCAGTGCTCCACTAGCGGATAACACCGGGGAGCTGTTTTTT
TRBD2,-,TRBJ2-7,TRBV24-1,CATSDSRTSGLEQYF,TGTGCCACCAGTGATTCCCGGACTAGCGGGCTCGAGCAGTACTTC
TRBD2,-,TRBJ2-1,TRBV20-1,CSAVAGVVEQFF,TGCAGTGCTGTAGCGGGAGTTGTCGAGCAGTTCTTC
-,many,TRBJ1-4,TRBV7-2,CASSLHKVEKLFF,TGTGCCAGCAGCCTCCATAAGGTGGAAAAACTGTTTTTT
-,few,TRBJ2-1,TRBV5-4,CASSRWAGPEFNEQFF,TGTGCCAGCAGCCGGTGGGCAGGACCCGAATTCAATGAGCAGTTCTTC
TRBD1,-,TRBJ2-7,TRBV7-9,CASSSGRDSYEQYF,TGTGCCAGCAGTTCAGGCCGGGACAGTTACGAGCAGTACTTC
-,many,TRBJ2-3,TRBV18,CASSPRLPGSTDTQYF,TGTGCCAGCTCACCACGGCTCCCGGGAAGCACAGATACGCAGTATTTT
-,-,TRBJ2-3,TRBV7-9,CASSLGASTTQYF,TGTGCCAGCAGCTTAGGGGCCAGTACGACGCAGTATTTT
-,-,TRBJ1-2,TRBV7-9,CASSLSLGDGYTF,TGTGCCAGCAGCTTGTCGTTGGGGGATGGCTACACCTTC
-,-,TRBJ2-3,TRBV5-5,CAISPGPSTDTQYF,TGTGCCATCAGCCCTGGGCCGAGCACAGATACGCAGTATTTT
-,-,TRBJ2-1,TRBV2,CASTPWGENEQFF,TGTGCCAGCACCCCGTGGGGGGAGAATGAGCAGTTCTTC
TRBD2,-,TRBJ2-7,TRBV4-3,CASTLLQRLAGGVSYEQYF,TGCGCCAGCACCCTACTTCAGAGGTTAGCGGGAGGGGTCTCCTACGAGCAGTACTTC
-,-,TRBJ2-7,TRBV12-3/TRBV12-4,CASGLLGGPYEQYF,TGTGCCAGCGGCCTCCTCGGGGGACCCTACGAGCAGTACTTC
TRBD1,-,TRBJ2-1,TRBV4-3,CASSQDLTGSSYNEQFF,TGCGCCAGCAGCCAAGATCTGACAGGGAGCTCCTACAATGAGCAGTTCTTC
TRBD1,many,TRBJ2-7,TRBV20-1,CSARDRGYEQYF,TGCAGTGCTAGGGACAGGGGCTACGAGCAGTACTTC
TRBD2,few,TRBJ2-3,TRBV6-5,CASSNLAGEFATQYF,TGTGCCAGCAGTAACTTAGCGGGCGAGTTTGCTACGCAGTATTTT
-,-,TRBJ2-7,TRBV3-1,CASGSLGDYEQYF,TGTGCCAGCGGATCGTTGGGAGATTACGAGCAGTACTTC
TRBD1,-,TRBJ2-5,TRBV3-1,CACTQPRQGQETQYF,TGTGCCTGCACCCAGCCTCGACAGGGACAAGAGACCCAGTACTTC
TRBD2,-,TRBJ2-5,TRBV28,CASSRGDQYF,TGTGCCAGCAGTCGGGGGGACCAGTACTTC
-,few,TRBJ2-7,TRBV20-1,CSAAPELTHDEQYF,TGCAGTGCCGCCCCGGAGTTAACCCACGACGAGCAGTACTTC
TRBD2,-,TRBJ2-2,TRBV7-9,CASSLGGSAGELFF,TGTGCCAGCAGCTTAGGCGGGAGCGCCGGGGAGCTGTTTTTT
-,many,TRBJ1-4,TRBV15,CATSRDRGTNEKLFF,TGTGCCACCAGCAGAGACAGGGGTACTAATGAAAAACTGTTTTTT
-,many,TRBJ2-3,TRBV28,CASSLPDWPLTDTQYF,TGTGCCAGCAGTTTACCGGACTGGCCCCTCACAGATACGCAGTATTTT
TRBD1,-,TRBJ1-1,TRBV29-1,CSVMSGTANTEAFF,TGCAGCGTCATGTCCGGGACAGCTAACACTGAAGCTTTCTTT
TRBD2,-,TRBJ2-1,TRBV5-6,CASSPGLAETANEQFF,TGTGCCAGCAGCCCAGGACTAGCGGAGACAGCCAATGAGCAGTTCTTC